The present TCR beta chain was sequenced within a study of T cell repertoires in cytomegalovirus infection (dated by TCRdb to between 2019 and 2020). As for the study more broadly: Donor HLA type was relevant to the analysis, as public TCR beta signatures indicated carriage of CMV infection together with the matching HLA type.

The germline V gene encodes CDR1 SGHTA and CDR2 FQGNSA. The CDR3 has 15 amino acids, counting the end cysteine and phenylalanine. The read is trimmed to its CDR3 DNA, 45 bases read in frame from base 1. V sheds 2 bases and J sheds 2 bases, leaving 12 bases between their ends. Results and caveats for the whole study, not just this receptor: The ex vivo response was dominated by HLA-C-restricted CMV-specific TCR beta clonotypes, which also provided the single most frequent clonotype in two of eight donors. Carriers of CMV infection plus the relevant HLA type were discriminated by the cumulative frequency of public TCR beta family members in the study cohort and in an independent roughly 340-donor cohort.

As for this clonotype: Its antigen has not been determined. There are no base qualities to consult, and no much larger clone falls within one base.

TCRdb names Illumina HiSeq 1500 as the instrument used. Clones were called with MiXCR by TCRdb after fastp trimmed the public reads at Q25, and only in-frame beta chains were retained. Rows merge per CDR3 protein into single entries with the most common DNA and genes. This sample gives roughly 720,000 distinct CDR3 sequences in total; 35% of them show up just once. The ten largest clones add up to 2.8% of the sample. The sequence derives from a human donor in good health (CMV status not recorded). Some clones in this sample may be carry-over from other donors' samples. In this chain, TRBV7-2 is recombined with TRBJ1-1, with TRBD1 as a weak D call on 6 bases. Material for sequencing was PBMCs. The DNA sequence is as follows: TGTGCCAGCAGCTTATGGTTGGGGGCAAACACTGAAGCTTTCTTT. The encoded protein is CASSLWLGANTEAFF.